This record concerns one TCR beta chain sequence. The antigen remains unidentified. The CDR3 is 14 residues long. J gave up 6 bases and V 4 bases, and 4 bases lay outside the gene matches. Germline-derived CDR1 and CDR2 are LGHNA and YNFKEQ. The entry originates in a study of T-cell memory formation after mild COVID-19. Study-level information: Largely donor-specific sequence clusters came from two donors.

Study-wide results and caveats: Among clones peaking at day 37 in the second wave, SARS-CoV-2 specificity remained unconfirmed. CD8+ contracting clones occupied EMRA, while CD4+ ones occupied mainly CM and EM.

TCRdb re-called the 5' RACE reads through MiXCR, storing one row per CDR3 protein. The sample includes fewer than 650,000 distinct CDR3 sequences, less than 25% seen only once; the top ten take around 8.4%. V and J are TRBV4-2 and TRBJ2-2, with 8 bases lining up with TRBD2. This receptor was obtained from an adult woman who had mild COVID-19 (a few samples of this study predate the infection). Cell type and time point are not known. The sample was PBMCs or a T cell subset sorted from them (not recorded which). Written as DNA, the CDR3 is TGTGCCAGCAGCCCCGGGAGGGAGGCCGGGGAGCTGTTTTTT. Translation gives CASSPGREAGELFF.